This T cell receptor (beta chain) was profiled in a study of cytomegalovirus exposure and HLA in healthy donors. Whole-study findings and limits: Reported results showed that the classifier diagnosed cytomegalovirus status with high specificity and sensitivity. Investigators reported 150 to 200 TCR beta chains as tied to cytomegalovirus. Subsequent analysis showed first-cohort TCR clusters tending to co-occur in some 120 validation repertoires.

The study drew the donors from its approximately 110-subject validation cohort, separate from the 666-subject first cohort. Method: immunoSEQ multiplex PCR; TCRdb's copy keeps in-frame clones and lacks some. The sample lists about 220,000 clones; 80% to 85% were seen once. Of note for this clone: The antigen remains undetermined.

This TCR was sampled from a young woman in good health and CMV-seropositive. Sequenced: PBMCs.

Here the CDR3 DNA reads TGTGCCTGGAGTGTCGCCGGGACAGGGGGATCAGATACGCAGTATTTT. Translation gives CAWSVAGTGGSDTQYF. The rearrangement links TRBV30 to TRBJ2-3; the match to TRBD1 covers 11 bases. The germline V gene encodes CDR1 GTSNPN and CDR2 SVGIG (reference sequence). V shed 0 bases, J shed 4 bases, and the junction held 6 bases outside the gene matches. The CDR3 sequence is 16 residues long.